Presented here are 14 T cell receptor beta chains from one specimen sequenced in a study of shared clonotypes between healthy human individuals. This table comes from immunoSEQ multiplex PCR, and its TCRdb copy is limited to in-frame clones, with some not included. Of a few hundred thousand clones listed, more than 70% are singletons. The sequencing input was PBMCs. The origin of the receptors is a woman between 35 and 50 years old in good health. Some clones in this sample may be carry-over from other donors' samples.

This rearrangement joins TRBV2 to TRBJ1-3; unclear D gene. V shed 4 bases and J shed 2 bases, with 9 bases lying between them. Germline CDR1 SNHLY, CDR2 FYNNEI. The CDR3 extends over 14 amino acids. In DNA form, the CDR3 reads TGTGCCAGCAGTGCTCGGGGAGCTGGAAACACCATATATTTT. It is translated as CASSARGAGNTIYF.

V is TRBV27 and J is TRBJ2-1, with TRBD1 identical over 7 bases. Germline-derived CDR1 and CDR2 are MNHEY and SMNVEV (reference sequence). This CDR3 is built from 14 residues. V lost 7 bases to trimming and J lost 9 bases; unmatched junction nucleotides: 12. The CDR3 region is CASTATRGRSEQFF. CDR3 in DNA: TGTGCCAGCACCGCGACGAGGGGGCGAAGTGAGCAGTTCTTC.

The CDR3 DNA sequence: TGTGCCGGGGAACAGGGAGACCCCGGGGAGCTGTTTTTT. This gives the protein CAGEQGDPGELFF. The gene calls are TRBV6-1 and TRBJ2-2; tentative D call: TRBD1 (6 bases). CDR1 MNHNS and CDR2 SASEGT come from the germline V gene. The CDR3 covers 13 residues. V was pared by 11 bases and J by 6 bases, with 16 bases between.

This clone was counted a single time. The chain links TRBV2 to TRBJ2-6; TRBD1 matches at 10 bases. This CDR3 region has 16 residues. Germline trimming cut 4 bases from V and 0 bases from J; bases unmatched to any gene: 0. Germline CDR1 is SNHLY and CDR2 is FYNNEI. CDR3 DNA sequence: TGTGCCAGCAGTGGGACAGGGGGCTCTGGGGCCAACGTCCTGACTTTC. Protein sequence: CASSGTGGSGANVLTF.

The gene calls are TRBV6-5 and TRBJ2-7; TRBD1 might be the D (6 bases). Per germline, CDR1 MNHEY and CDR2 SVGAGI. CDR3 length: 12 residues. V lost 6 bases, J lost 2 bases, and 8 bases lay in between. CDR3 DNA sequence: TGTGCCAGCAGACAGGGCCCCTACGAGCAGTACTTC. It translates to CASRQGPYEQYF.

The V call is TRBV6-5, the J call TRBJ2-1, with a weak D call TRBD2 (7 bases). The ends were cut back, 2 bases at V and 7 bases at J, with 18 bases in the middle. CDR1 is MNHEY and CDR2 is SVGAGI in the germline V gene. The CDR3 is 16 residues long. CDR3 protein: CASSYDRTRLTNEQFF. The CDR3 DNA reads TGTGCCAGCAGTTACGACAGGACTAGGCTAACGAATGAGCAGTTCTTC.

This clone was counted ten times or more. The chain joins TRBV19 to TRBJ2-7, with 7 positions matching TRBD1. Germline V lookup: CDR1 LNHDA, CDR2 SQIVND (reference sequence). This CDR3 is built from 14 residues. V was clipped by 6 bases and J by 3 bases; unmatched bases: 8. CDR3 in DNA: TGTGCCAGTAGCCAGGACAGGTGGGGCTACGAGCAGTACTTC. This gives the protein CASSQDRWGYEQYF. The full variable domain, completed using reference TRBV19 and TRBJ2-7, is DGGITQSPKYLFRKEGQNVTLSCEQNLNHDAMYWYRQDPGQGLRLIYYSQIVNDFQKGDIAEGYSVSREKKESFPLTVTSAQKNPTAFYLCASSQDRWGYEQYFGPGTRLTVT.

Details on this clone: The sample has other DNA sequences that encode this CDR3 too. In DNA, the CDR3 is TGCGCCAGCAGCTTGGTCGGGGGCCAAGAGACCCAGTACTTC. This translates into CASSLVGGQETQYF. The J gene is TRBJ2-5, the V gene TRBV5-1; possibly TRBD2 for D (6 bases). CDR3 length: 14 amino acids. Germline V lookup: CDR1 SGHRS, CDR2 YFSETQ. Deletions cut 0 bases from V and 1 base from J, with 7 bases between.

The chain has TRBV29-1 and TRBJ2-3; D remains unclear. CDR1 and CDR2 from the germline V gene are SQVTM and ANQGSEA. The CDR3 extends over 13 amino acids. The V end lost 2 bases, the J end lost 4 bases, and 10 bases lay between the germline ends. CDR3 residues: CSVERQAADTQYF. Here the CDR3 DNA reads TGCAGCGTTGAACGGCAGGCGGCAGATACGCAGTATTTT.

The chain combines TRBV7-9 with TRBJ2-2; TRBD1 aligns across 7 bases. CDR1 is SEHNR, CDR2 FQNEAQ, per germline (reference sequence). CDR3 length equals 14 residues. Trimming at V came to 4 bases and at J to 6 bases, leaving 5 bases not matched to a gene. The CDR3 nucleotides read TGTGCCAGCAGCTCATGGACAGGCCCCGGGGAGCTGTTTTTT. As protein: CASSSWTGPGELFF.

Remarks on this clone: The junction departs from the called germline gene at one end, perhaps through a read error. This sequence joins TRBV7-3 and TRBJ2-2; D is perhaps TRBD2 (6 bases). Germline values: CDR1 SGHTA, CDR2 FQGTGA. The CDR3 is 13 amino acids. Written as DNA, the CDR3 is TGTGCCAGCAGCTTGGACTACACGGGGGAGCTGTTTTTT. Its protein product is CASSLDYTGELFF. The variable domain in full, with the rest retrieved from reference TRBV7-3 and TRBJ2-2, is GAGVSQTPSNKVTEKGKYVELRCDPISGHTALYWYRQSLGQGPEFLIYFQGTGAADDSGLPNDRFFAVRPEGSVSTLKIQRTERGDSAVYLCASSLDYTGELFFGEGSRLTVL.

The rearrangement links TRBV4-2 to TRBJ1-3; a weak D match, TRBD1 (6 bases). CDR3 length: 16 residues. V gave up 2 bases and J gave up 5 bases, with 16 bases separating them. Germline values: CDR1 LGHNA, CDR2 YNFKEQ. The CDR3 DNA follows: TGTGCCAGCAGCCAACTTACGGGACAAAGGAGAAACACCATATATTTT. Amino acid sequence: CASSQLTGQRRNTIYF.

V gene TRBV18 combines with J gene TRBJ1-1; a possible D gene is TRBD1 (5 bases). The CDR3 has 15 amino acids. Deletions cut 0 bases from V and 3 bases from J, with 11 bases between. CDR1 is KGHSH and CDR2 is LQKENI in the germline V gene. CDR3 sequence: CASSPPGGSDTEAFF. CDR3 DNA: TGTGCCAGCTCACCACCGGGGGGGAGTGACACTGAAGCTTTCTTT.

Note on this clone: A much larger clone differs by one base, so this may be a read error. V and J are TRBV6-6 and TRBJ2-3; D remains unclear. The end of the DNA fits TRBJ1-5 better, so the J call may be wrong. Per the germline V gene, CDR1 is MNHNY and CDR2 is SVGAGI (reference sequence). The CDR3 sequence is 15 residues long. CDR3 protein: CASRDAAGSTDTQHF. CDR3 DNA: TGTGCCAGCAGAGATGCAGCGGGTAGCACAGATACGCAGCATTTT.